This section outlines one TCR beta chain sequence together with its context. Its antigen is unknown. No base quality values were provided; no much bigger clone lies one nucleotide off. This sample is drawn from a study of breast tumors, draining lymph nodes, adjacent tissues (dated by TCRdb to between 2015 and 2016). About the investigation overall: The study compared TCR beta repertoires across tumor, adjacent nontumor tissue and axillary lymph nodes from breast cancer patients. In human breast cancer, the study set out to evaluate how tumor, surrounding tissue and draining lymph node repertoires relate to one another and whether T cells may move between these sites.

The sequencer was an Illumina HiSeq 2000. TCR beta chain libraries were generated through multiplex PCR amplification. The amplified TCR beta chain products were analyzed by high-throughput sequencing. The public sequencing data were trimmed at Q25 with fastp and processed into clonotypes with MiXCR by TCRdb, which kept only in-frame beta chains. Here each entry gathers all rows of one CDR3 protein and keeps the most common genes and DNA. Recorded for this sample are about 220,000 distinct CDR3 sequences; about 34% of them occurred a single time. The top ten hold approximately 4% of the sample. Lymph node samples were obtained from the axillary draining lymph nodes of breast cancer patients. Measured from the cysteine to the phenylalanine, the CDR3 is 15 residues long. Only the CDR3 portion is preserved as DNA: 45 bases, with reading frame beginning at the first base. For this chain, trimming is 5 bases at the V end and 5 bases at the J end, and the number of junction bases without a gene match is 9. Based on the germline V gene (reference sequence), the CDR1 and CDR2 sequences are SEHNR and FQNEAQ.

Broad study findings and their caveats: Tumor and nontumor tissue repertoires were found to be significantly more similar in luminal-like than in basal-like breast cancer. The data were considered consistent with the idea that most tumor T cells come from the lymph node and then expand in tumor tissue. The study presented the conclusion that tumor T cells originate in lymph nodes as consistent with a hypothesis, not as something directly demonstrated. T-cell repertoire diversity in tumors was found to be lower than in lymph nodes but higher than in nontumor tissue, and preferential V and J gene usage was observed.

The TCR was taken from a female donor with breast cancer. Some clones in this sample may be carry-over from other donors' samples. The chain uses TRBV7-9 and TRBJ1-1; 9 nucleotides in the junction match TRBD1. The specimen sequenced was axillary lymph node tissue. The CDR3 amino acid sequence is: CASSTHTGGRTEAFF. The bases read TGTGCCAGCAGCACCCATACAGGGGGCCGTACTGAAGCTTTCTTT.